The present entry profiles one T cell receptor (beta chain) with its context. Assay: immunoSEQ multiplex PCR; the TCRdb copy retains only in-frame clones and omits some. The sample shows some 220,000 clones, about 88% of them seen only once. This sample was included in a study of blood T cell repertoires in COVID-19. Study context: Sites in the United States, Italy and Spain provided acute and convalescent COVID-19 samples. PBMCs, B-cell-depleted T cells, or T cells were the source of the cDNA or gDNA that made up the material.

Membership in each cohort depended on participant-reported clinical history. Germline V gene lookup returns CDR1 SGHRS and CDR2 YFSETQ. The CDR3 has 15 amino acids. Trimming took 4 bases from V and 8 from J, leaving 19 bases between them. The source is a woman in her twenties or thirties who had recovered from COVID-19. The sequencing sample was made of PBMCs or T cells enriched from blood (not recorded which). This sequence joins TRBV5-1 and TRBJ1-3; perhaps TRBD1 as D (5 bases). The CDR3 nucleotides read TGCGCCAGCAGCCAGGAAAACCCGGGGGAGCACACCATATATTTT. Its protein is CASSQENPGEHTIYF.